Following are 30 T cell receptor beta chains from one sample sequenced in a study of blood T cells in healthy people across ages. Next came a second PCR, run for roughly 6 to 11 cycles, which used a sample-barcoded 5' primer along with a J-beta primer mix. TCRdb re-derived calls from the 5' RACE reads in MiXCR, one entry per CDR3 protein. This sample yields more than 1.4 million distinct CDR3 sequences, of which roughly 45% are seen a single time; approximately 7.9% belongs to the top ten. Sequencing input: blood. The source of these receptors is a woman aged 18-30 years in good health.

This sequence joins TRBV7-9 and TRBJ1-4; TRBD1 matches 9 bases. The CDR3 totals 15 residues. V trimming: 2 bases; J trimming: 8 bases; junction bases outside the gene matches: 6. Germline CDR1 is SEHNR and CDR2 is FQNEAQ (reference sequence). CDR3 in amino acids: CASSLQQGADEKLFF. The CDR3, as DNA: TGTGCCAGCAGCTTACAACAGGGGGCAGACGAAAAACTGTTTTTT.

The chain combines TRBV10-3 with TRBJ2-1; possible D gene TRBD2, 6 bases. Trimming stripped 1 base from V and 5 bases from J, with 12 bases between. Germline CDR1 is ENHRY and CDR2 is SYGVKD. The CDR3 runs to 15 residues. CDR3 DNA: TGTGCCATCAGTGAGTGGCGGGAAGCTGACAATGAGCAGTTCTTC. It translates to CAISEWREADNEQFF.

This clonotype was recorded a few times. The chain couples TRBV2 to TRBJ2-3; 8 positions match TRBD2. CDR1 and CDR2 from the germline V gene are SNHLY and FYNNEI. The CDR3 is 15 amino acids. The junction had 10 bases not matched to a gene; V was cut back by 6 bases and J by 5 bases. CDR3 residues: CASRKAGARGDTQYF. The CDR3 region has the DNA TGTGCCAGCAGAAAAGCGGGGGCCCGCGGAGATACGCAGTATTTT. The complete variable domain, with remaining parts taken from reference TRBV2 and TRBJ2-3, reads EPEVTQTPSHQVTQMGQEVILRCVPISNHLYFYWYRQILGQKVEFLVSFYNNEISEKSEIFDDQFSVERPDGSNFTLKIRSTKLEDSAMYFCASRKAGARGDTQYFGPGTRLTVL.

The chain carries TRBV20-1 and TRBJ2-1; 8 positions match TRBD2. The junction had 6 bases not matched to a gene; V was cut back by 3 bases and J by 5 bases. The germline gives CDR1 DFQATT, CDR2 SNEGSKA (reference sequence). The CDR3 spans 14 residues. The CDR3 DNA reads TGCAGTGCTAGGAAGCTAGCGGGCGACAATGAGCAGTTCTTC. Protein product: CSARKLAGDNEQFF.

The chain has TRBV30 and TRBJ1-1, with 8 bases that match TRBD1. Losses at the gene ends were 7 bases for V and 0 bases for J; bases not matched to a gene: 19. Per germline, CDR1 GTSNPN and CDR2 SVGIG (reference sequence). The CDR3 has 18 amino acids. The CDR3 loop is CASYLRQGAWHMNTEAFF. The CDR3 nucleotides read TGTGCCTCCTACCTCAGGCAGGGGGCTTGGCACATGAACACTGAAGCTTTCTTT.

The gene calls are TRBV3-1 and TRBJ1-1; D possibly corresponds to TRBD1 (6 bases). The CDR3 contains 14 residues. The germline V gene has CDR1 LGHDT and CDR2 YNNKEL (reference sequence). Deletions cut 3 bases from V and 2 bases from J, with 10 bases between. CDR3 in DNA: TGTGCCAGCAGCCAGACAGGCATTAACACTGAAGCTTTCTTT. Translation gives CASSQTGINTEAFF.

The chain has TRBV28 and TRBJ2-7; 9 bases match TRBD1. V dropped 5 bases and J dropped 1; count of bases not matched to a gene: 6. This CDR3 comprises 15 residues. Germline-derived CDR1 and CDR2 are MDHEN and SYDVKM. Here the CDR3 reads CASSLPGTGSYEQYF. CDR3 DNA sequence: TGTGCCAGCAGTCTCCCCGGGACAGGGTCCTACGAGCAGTACTTC.

The V and J genes are TRBV5-6 and TRBJ1-4; weak D call: TRBD1 (5 bases). The V end was cut by 4 bases, the J end by 7 bases, with 11 bases between. Germline loops: CDR1 SGHDT, CDR2 YYEEEE. This CDR3 has 13 residues. The CDR3 here is CASSPDRSEKLFF. The CDR3, as DNA: TGTGCCAGCAGCCCAGACAGAAGTGAAAAACTGTTTTTT.

This clonotype was found a few times. The rearrangement joins TRBV2 to TRBJ2-5, with TRBD1 matching over 9 bases. V trimming: 8 bases; J trimming: 0 bases; junction bases outside the gene matches: 4. Germline V gives CDR1 SNHLY, CDR2 FYNNEI. The length of the CDR3 is 14 residues. As DNA, the CDR3 is TGTGCCAGCGGGACAGGGCGGTACCAAGAGACCCAGTACTTC. Residues: CASGTGRYQETQYF. Combining the CDR3 with reference TRBV2 and TRBJ2-5 gives the whole variable domain EPEVTQTPSHQVTQMGQEVILRCVPISNHLYFYWYRQILGQKVEFLVSFYNNEISEKSEIFDDQFSVERPDGSNFTLKIRSTKLEDSAMYFCASGTGRYQETQYFGPGTRLLVL.

This clonotype was detected ten times or more. The CDR3 region is CASSFRGTNTGELFF. The CDR3 nucleotides read TGTGCCAGCAGCTTCAGAGGGACTAACACCGGGGAGCTGTTTTTT. This chain joins TRBV7-2 and TRBJ2-2; D possibly corresponds to TRBD2 (6 bases). Germline V gives CDR1 SGHTA, CDR2 FQGNSA. The V end lost 3 bases, the J end lost 2 bases, and 10 bases lay between the germline ends. The CDR3 sequence is 15 residues long.

This chain links TRBV10-3 with TRBJ1-1; D is possibly TRBD1 (5 bases). Trimming took 7 bases from V and 1 from J, leaving 7 bases between them. Germline CDR1 is ENHRY and CDR2 is SYGVKD. The CDR3 totals 12 residues. CDR3 nucleotide sequence: TGTGCCATCAAGGGGAGGAACACTGAAGCTTTCTTT. The encoded protein is CAIKGRNTEAFF.

The V call is TRBV6-6, the J call TRBJ2-3, with TRBD2 matching over 15 bases. The J segment lost 4 bases and the V segment lost 6 bases, leaving 5 bases of the junction unmatched. CDR1 and CDR2 from the germline V gene are MNHNY and SVGAGI (reference sequence). The CDR3 totals 16 residues. Here the CDR3 reads CASSRTSGGASDTQYF. In nucleotides, the CDR3 is TGTGCCAGCAGCCGGACTAGCGGGGGGGCATCAGATACGCAGTATTTT.

The chain uses TRBV7-6 and TRBJ2-1; D is uncertain. Near its end, the DNA agrees better with TRBJ2-7, so the J call may be wrong. The CDR3 totals 16 residues. Germline V CDR1 and CDR2: SGHVS, FNYEAQ. The CDR3 DNA reads TGTGCCAGCAGCTTATTGGCACCGAGCTCCTACAATGAGCAGTACTTC. Residues: CASSLLAPSSYNEQYF.

This rearrangement joins TRBV18 to TRBJ1-2; D perhaps matches TRBD1 (6 bases). Germline assignment: CDR1 KGHSH and CDR2 LQKENI. Trimming shortened V by 4 bases and J by 10 bases, and 13 bases separated the two germline ends. CDR3 length: 12 residues. In DNA form, the CDR3 reads TGTGCCAGCTCACAGAGACAGGCCCACTACACCTTC. Translated, it gives CASSQRQAHYTF.

This clonotype was counted only a few times. This chain links TRBV3-1 with TRBJ2-5; no firm D call. CDR1 and CDR2 (germline): LGHDT, YNNKEL (reference sequence). V lost 4 bases and J 4 bases, leaving 10 bases between the germline ends. The CDR3 covers 13 residues. The CDR3 DNA sequence: TGTGCCAGCAGCCCCTATAGAAGAGAGACCCAGTACTTC. It specifies CASSPYRRETQYF.

This clonotype was counted between two and nine times. This sequence joins TRBV20-1 and TRBJ2-7; 7 bases align to TRBD2. This CDR3 has 12 residues. Trimming cost V 3 bases and J 3 bases; bases outside gene matches: 2. CDR1 is DFQATT, CDR2 SNEGSKA, per germline (reference sequence). As DNA, the CDR3 is TGCAGTGCTAGTCCTAGCGGCTACGAGCAGTACTTC. Protein product: CSASPSGYEQYF.

The rearrangement joins TRBV2 to TRBJ2-7, with a tentative D call TRBD2 (6 bases). The CDR3 is 15 amino acids. The germline gives CDR1 SNHLY, CDR2 FYNNEI. V was clipped by 7 bases and J by 0 bases, with 16 bases between them. CDR3 coding DNA: TGTGCCAGCAAGGCTAGCGACGGACGCTCCTACGAGCAGTACTTC. It specifies CASKASDGRSYEQYF.

The chain carries TRBV28 and TRBJ1-4; D ambiguous. The V end was cut by 5 bases, the J end by 3 bases, with 10 bases between. This CDR3 spans 14 amino acids. Germline CDR1 is MDHEN and CDR2 is SYDVKM. DNA for the CDR3: TGTGCCAGCAGTCCCTTAAAGGCTAATGAAAAACTGTTTTTT. Encoded protein: CASSPLKANEKLFF.

This clonotype was seen a few times. V and J are TRBV4-1 and TRBJ2-7, with 7 bases aligning to TRBD1. The CDR3 is 15 amino acids. Germline lookup yields CDR1 MGHRA and CDR2 YSYEKL. V was pared by 2 bases and J by 0 bases, with 4 bases of the junction left unmatched. The DNA of the CDR3 is TGCGCCAGCAGCCAAAGGGGGCTTAGCTCCTACGAGCAGTACTTC. Its translation: CASSQRGLSSYEQYF.

The chain combines TRBV20-1 with TRBJ2-5; D possibly corresponds to TRBD2 (5 bases). V lost 2 bases and J lost 11, with 18 bases in between. Germline CDR1 DFQATT, CDR2 SNEGSKA (reference sequence). The CDR3 runs 13 residues. CDR3 in amino acids: CSARPSKRDEQYF. CDR3 DNA sequence: TGCAGTGCTAGACCCTCGAAGAGGGATGAGCAGTACTTC.

The chain recombines TRBV4-1 with TRBJ2-7, with TRBD2 identical over 8 bases. The CDR3 has 15 residues. J lost 2 bases, V lost 4 bases, and 7 bases had no gene match. Looked up from germline, CDR1 is MGHRA and CDR2 is YSYEKL. In DNA, the CDR3 is TGCGCCAGCAGCCCTCCGGGACTAGACGCCTACGAGCAGTACTTC. Protein: CASSPPGLDAYEQYF.

The V and J genes are TRBV4-1 and TRBJ2-3; tentatively, D is TRBD2 (6 bases). V lost 0 bases and J lost 3, with 16 bases in between. Germline CDR1 MGHRA, CDR2 YSYEKL. This CDR3 is built from 17 residues. The CDR3 DNA reads as TGCGCCAGCAGCCAAGATCCCCCGGGAGCTCAGACAGATACGCAGTATTTT. The encoded protein is CASSQDPPGAQTDTQYF.

The chain carries TRBV3-1 and TRBJ2-4; 9 positions match TRBD1. The J call may be in error: the DNA end matches TRBJ2-7 better. The V gene's germline CDR1 is LGHDT and CDR2 YNNKEL (reference sequence). The CDR3 is 14 residues long. This CDR3 is CASSPPGTGFEQYF. The CDR3 coding sequence is TGTGCCAGCAGCCCACCCGGGACAGGGTTCGAGCAGTACTTC.

This clonotype was picked up a small number of times. This chain uses TRBV12-3 or TRBV12-4 with TRBJ2-5, with D perhaps TRBD2 (6 bases). The CDR3 has 16 amino acids. V lost 5 bases, J lost 1 base, and 17 bases lay in between. The DNA of the CDR3 is TGTGCCAGCAGTCCCGCGGGGTACCCTATCCAAGAGACCCAGTACTTC. It yields the protein CASSPAGYPIQETQYF.

This clonotype was counted many times. The chain links TRBV27 to TRBJ2-3; D unresolved. Germline CDR1 reads MNHEY; CDR2 reads SMNVEV (reference sequence). V lost 2 bases and J lost 0, with 18 bases in between. This CDR3 has 18 residues. The chain's CDR3 is CASSLRPAAATSTDTQYF. The CDR3 DNA reads as TGTGCCAGCAGTTTACGTCCAGCAGCAGCCACTAGCACAGATACGCAGTATTTT.

The CDR3 DNA follows: TGTGCCAGCAGCTTAGGGGGTCCAGGGAGCTATGGCTACACCTTC. Its translation is CASSLGGPGSYGYTF. The chain joins TRBV11-2 to TRBJ1-2; D perhaps matches TRBD1 (5 bases). V lost 1 base, J lost 4 bases, and 13 bases lay in between. Germline CDR1 is SGHAT and CDR2 is FQNNGV. The CDR3 has 15 amino acids.

The chain couples TRBV7-9 to TRBJ2-3, with 15 bases identical to TRBD2. This CDR3 is built from 18 residues. Germline values: CDR1 SEHNR, CDR2 FQNEAQ (reference sequence). V shed 5 bases, J shed 1 base, and the junction held 7 bases outside the gene matches. CDR3 protein: CASSPRRTSGGGTDTQYF. The CDR3 DNA sequence: TGTGCCAGCAGCCCTCGCCGGACTAGCGGGGGGGGCACAGATACGCAGTATTTT.

This clonotype came up a few times. J is TRBJ2-1 and V is TRBV11-1; D not certain. Germline V gene data show CDR1 as SGHAT and CDR2 as FQDESV (reference sequence). V lost 5 bases to trimming and J lost 5 bases, with 10 bases between them. The CDR3 length is 13 residues. CDR3 sequence: CASSPISHNEQFF. In DNA, the CDR3 is TGTGCCAGCAGCCCCATAAGCCACAATGAGCAGTTCTTC.

The chain links TRBV19 to TRBJ2-1; TRBD1 matches at 9 bases. The CDR3 runs to 14 residues. Germline CDR1 is LNHDA and CDR2 is SQIVND (reference sequence). J was trimmed by 5 bases and V by 5 bases; bases with no gene match: 4. The CDR3 bases are TGTGCCAGTAGTGGGACAGGGACCGACAATGAGCAGTTCTTC. Protein sequence: CASSGTGTDNEQFF.

CDR3 sequence reads: CASSWTDEEDTQYF. CDR3 nucleotides: TGTGCCAGCAGTTGGACGGACGAGGAGGATACGCAGTATTTT. V usage is TRBV6-5 and J usage is TRBJ2-3; D unclear. Trimming cost V 4 bases and J 6 bases, with 14 bases left between them. Germline CDR1 reads MNHEY; CDR2 reads SVGAGI. This CDR3 has 14 amino acids.